This T cell receptor beta chain was obtained from a study of blood T cells in healthy people across ages. Next came a second PCR, run for roughly 6 to 11 cycles, which used a sample-barcoded 5' primer along with a J-beta primer mix. TCRdb reanalysed the 5' RACE reads using MiXCR and keeps one entry per CDR3 protein. Here the sample spans roughly 410,000 distinct CDR3 sequences, about half being singletons. General study points: Changes in expanded clonotypes were possibly confounded, as the CMV status of donors was unknown.

Turning to this clonotype: Antigen: not known. This clone may be a read error of a much larger clone one base away.

This CDR3 spans 15 amino acids. This TCR was sampled from a man in his 60s in good health. The sample was blood. J is TRBJ2-7 and V is TRBV12-3 or TRBV12-4; 9 nucleotides agree with TRBD1. The closer fit of TRBJ2-5 to the DNA end suggests the J call may be wrong. CDR3 sequence reads: CASSDRDRVWRTQYF. For the CDR3, the DNA is TGTGCCAGCAGTGACCGGGACAGGGTCTGGCGGACCCAGTACTTC.